These 14 T cell receptor beta chains share one sample of origin, sequenced in a study of cytomegalovirus exposure and HLA in healthy donors (TCRdb year 2017). The protocol used for the library was the immunoSEQ multiplex PCR assay. Not all clones reach the TCRdb copy of this immuneACCESS table, which keeps in-frame sequences only. Checked studies attribute under half of the gap to unresolved V genes and leave the rest unexplained. Within this sample are around 250,000 clones, with around 87% of them counted one time only. The top ten hold 0.35% to 0.4% of the sample. Sequenced sample: PBMCs. The receptors were sampled from a woman aged 18-35 years in good health and CMV-seronegative.

The rearrangement uses TRBV7-2 and TRBJ1-3; 7 bases fit TRBD1. V shed 1 base and J 8 bases; nucleotides not matched to a gene: 5. Germline-derived CDR1 and CDR2 are SGHTA and FQGNSA. CDR3 size: 14 residues. In DNA, the CDR3 is TGTGCCAGCAGCTTAGACAGGGGCCGATACACCATATATTTT. Its protein is CASSLDRGRYTIYF.

This clone was counted once. The chain employs TRBV7-3 and TRBJ1-1; no definite D call. The CDR3 extends over 14 amino acids. The ends were cut back, 5 bases at V and 4 bases at J, with 14 bases in the middle. Germline V CDR1 and CDR2: SGHTA, FQGTGA. CDR3 loop: CASSPGGSGTEAFF. DNA for the CDR3: TGTGCCAGCAGCCCCGGAGGGTCGGGCACTGAAGCTTTCTTT. The whole variable domain, filled in from reference TRBV7-3 and TRBJ1-1, reads GAGVSQTPSNKVTEKGKYVELRCDPISGHTALYWYRQSLGQGPEFLIYFQGTGAADDSGLPNDRFFAVRPEGSVSTLKIQRTERGDSAVYLCASSPGGSGTEAFFGQGTRLTVV.

V and J are TRBV13 and TRBJ2-1; 7 bases map to TRBD2. CDR3 length: 15 residues. The J segment lost 5 bases and the V segment lost 3 bases, leaving 7 bases of the junction unmatched. Germline V gene lookup returns CDR1 PRHDT and CDR2 FYEKMQ (reference sequence). DNA of the CDR3: TGTGCCAGCAGCTTGCCCGTGCGGGGGAACAATGAGCAGTTCTTC. It encodes CASSLPVRGNNEQFF.

The V gene is TRBV18, the J gene TRBJ2-7; the D gene is possibly TRBD2 (5 bases). Germline V gene data show CDR1 as KGHSH and CDR2 as LQKENI. V lost 1 base, J lost 4 bases, and 8 bases lay in between. The CDR3 covers 13 residues. CDR3 bases: TGTGCCAGCTCACCACTCGAGGGTTACGAGCAGTACTTC. It translates to CASSPLEGYEQYF.

This clone occurred once. The chain has TRBV5-1 and TRBJ2-3; 8 nucleotides align to TRBD1. The ends lost 4 bases at V and 6 bases at J; junction bases unmatched: 10. The CDR3 contains 15 residues. Germline CDR1 SGHRS, CDR2 YFSETQ. The CDR3 here is CASSQGQVDWDTQYF. In nucleotides, the CDR3 is TGCGCCAGCAGCCAGGGACAGGTCGACTGGGATACGCAGTATTTT. Supplemented by reference TRBV5-1 and TRBJ2-3, the full variable domain reads KAGVTQTPRYLIKTRGQQVTLSCSPISGHRSVSWYQQTPGQGLQFLFEYFSETQRNKGNFPGRFSGRQFSNSRSEMNVSTLELGDSALYLCASSQGQVDWDTQYFGPGTRLTVL.

This rearrangement joins TRBV19 to TRBJ1-1; the D gene is possibly TRBD1 (6 bases). Trimming left V 6 bases short and J 1 base short, with 12 bases between. This CDR3 is 14 amino acids long. From germline, CDR1 is LNHDA and CDR2 SQIVND (reference sequence). CDR3 in amino acids: CASRNLDRNTEAFF. For the CDR3, the DNA is TGTGCCAGTAGGAATCTGGACAGGAACACTGAAGCTTTCTTT.

This chain joins TRBV29-1 and TRBJ2-1; no reliable D call. The CDR3 loop spans 14 amino acids. V gave up 6 bases and J gave up 0 bases, with 12 bases separating them. Germline assignment: CDR1 SQVTM and CDR2 ANQGSEA. The CDR3 loop is CSVPRPSSYNEQFF. The CDR3 DNA sequence: TGCAGCGTGCCTCGCCCGAGCTCCTACAATGAGCAGTTCTTC.

The chain employs TRBV27 and TRBJ2-1; TRBD2 agrees at 13 bases. Germline V gene lookup returns CDR1 MNHEY and CDR2 SMNVEV (reference sequence). V shed 5 bases, J shed 10 bases, and the junction held 14 bases outside the gene matches. CDR3 size: 17 residues. The CDR3 spells CASSPEPSGLAGTEQFF. The CDR3 bases are TGTGCCAGCAGTCCCGAACCCTCGGGACTAGCGGGGACCGAGCAGTTCTTC.

The chain combines TRBV4-3 with TRBJ2-3; 7 bases align to TRBD1. The CDR3 is made up of 17 amino acids. Germline lookup yields CDR1 LGHNA and CDR2 YSLEER. J lost 0 bases, V lost 0 bases, and 6 bases had no gene match. CDR3 loop: CASSQDTTGLSTDTQYF. CDR3 in DNA: TGCGCCAGCAGCCAAGACACGACAGGGCTAAGCACAGATACGCAGTATTTT.

The V and J genes are TRBV11-3 and TRBJ2-5; 8 positions match TRBD1. Germline CDR1 and CDR2: SGHNT and YENEEA. The V segment lost 8 bases and the J segment 2 bases; nucleotides outside the gene matches: 4. The CDR3 totals 13 residues. The CDR3 sequence is CASSRGRQETQYF. In nucleotides, the CDR3 is TGTGCCAGCTCCAGGGGGCGGCAAGAGACCCAGTACTTC. Combining the CDR3 with reference TRBV11-3 and TRBJ2-5 gives the whole variable domain EAGVVQSPRYKIIEKKQPVAFWCNPISGHNTLYWYLQNLGQGPELLIRYENEEAVDDSQLPKDRFSAERLKGVDSTLKIQPAELGDSAVYLCASSRGRQETQYFGPGTRLLVL.

The chain is built from TRBV4-1 and TRBJ1-1; no clear D gene. The germline V and J ends were trimmed by 0 bases and 0 bases, with 14 bases remaining between them. Germline CDR1 reads MGHRA; CDR2 reads YSYEKL. CDR3 length equals 17 residues. The CDR3 region has the DNA TGCGCCAGCAGCCAAGATTTATCAGCGGTCCTGAACACTGAAGCTTTCTTT. It codes for CASSQDLSAVLNTEAFF.

V and J are TRBV29-1 and TRBJ2-3, with a possible D match to TRBD1 (6 bases). The CDR3 is 15 residues long. The V end lost 4 bases, the J end lost 2 bases, and 16 bases lay between the germline ends. Germline CDR1 is SQVTM and CDR2 is ANQGSEA. The CDR3 loop is CSVGGLQGPTDTQYF. Here the CDR3 DNA reads TGCAGCGTTGGCGGGCTACAGGGCCCCACAGATACGCAGTATTTT.

The rearrangement joins TRBV9 to TRBJ1-5; 8 bases match TRBD1. The CDR3 contains 15 residues. Trimming cost V 3 bases and J 6 bases; bases outside gene matches: 8. Germline V gene lookup returns CDR1 SGDLS and CDR2 YYNGEE. The DNA of the CDR3 is TGTGCCAGCAGCGCGACAGGGGTGGAGGGTCAGCCCCAGCATTTT. Translating it yields CASSATGVEGQPQHF.

The gene calls are TRBV7-9 and TRBJ1-6; possibly TRBD1 for D (6 bases). CDR3 size: 15 residues. With 10 bases removed from V and 0 bases from J, the gap between germline ends came to 13 bases. The V gene's germline CDR1 is SEHNR and CDR2 FQNEAQ (reference sequence). The CDR3 loop reads CATNRDGSYNSPLHF. The DNA for the CDR3 is TGTGCCACAAACAGGGACGGCTCCTATAATTCACCCCTCCACTTT.